This section outlines one TCR beta chain sequence together with its context. Antigen: not known. Losses at the gene ends were 9 bases for V and 10 bases for J; bases not matched to a gene: 14. The CDR3 runs to 13 residues. CDR1 and CDR2 (germline): SGHTS, YDEGEE. This sample is drawn from a study of T-cell memory formation after mild COVID-19. Whole-study results and caveats: Some clones that responded turned up in pre-infection memory, which suggests that cross-reactive memory joined in. Among contracting clones, CD4+ were mainly CM/EM and CD8+ enriched in EMRA. A balance of CD4 and CD8 characterized clones contracting day 15 to 85, whereas later expanders leaned CD4+.

A 5'RACE reaction primed in the constant segment made cDNA libraries of TCR alpha and TCR beta, and these carried sample barcodes and UMIs. Using its own MiXCR run on the 5' RACE reads, TCRdb lists one record per CDR3 protein. The data show roughly 130,000 distinct CDR3 sequences, approximately 15% seen once. The material sequenced was PBMCs or a T cell subset sorted from them (not recorded which). The receptor comes from a man between 18 and 35 years old who had mild COVID-19 (a few samples of this study predate the infection). Cell type and time point are not known. The chain links TRBV5-8 to TRBJ2-7; 9 nucleotides agree with TRBD1. The CDR3 sequence is CATSRTGVIEQYV. The DNA of the CDR3 is TGTGCCACGTCCCGGACAGGGGTAATAGAACAGTACGTC.